This section outlines one T cell receptor beta chain sequence together with its context. The target antigen is unknown. These data come from a study of identical twins. General study findings and limits: Sharing of beta out-of-frame sequences by twins showed a weaker excess.

Template switching added a universal primer site; cDNA carried unique molecular identifiers. From the 5' RACE reads, TCRdb called clonotypes with MiXCR, one entry per CDR3 protein. The sample includes 250,000 to 300,000 distinct CDR3 sequences, around 8.3% seen only once; the top ten take less than 4%. These data also formed part of another study, on yellow fever vaccine responses in identical twins.

The sequence was obtained from a woman aged 18-29 years in good health. Sequences were obtained from CD8+ T cells sorted from blood.

The CDR3 region is CASSLEGAGEQYF. In DNA, the CDR3 is TGTGCCAGCAGTTTGGAGGGGGCGGGAGAGCAGTACTTC. The chain employs TRBV27 and TRBJ2-7; perhaps TRBD1 as D (7 bases). Germline CDR1 and CDR2: MNHEY and SMNVEV (reference sequence). The length of the CDR3 is 13 residues. V lost 3 bases, J lost 7 bases, and 13 bases lay in between.